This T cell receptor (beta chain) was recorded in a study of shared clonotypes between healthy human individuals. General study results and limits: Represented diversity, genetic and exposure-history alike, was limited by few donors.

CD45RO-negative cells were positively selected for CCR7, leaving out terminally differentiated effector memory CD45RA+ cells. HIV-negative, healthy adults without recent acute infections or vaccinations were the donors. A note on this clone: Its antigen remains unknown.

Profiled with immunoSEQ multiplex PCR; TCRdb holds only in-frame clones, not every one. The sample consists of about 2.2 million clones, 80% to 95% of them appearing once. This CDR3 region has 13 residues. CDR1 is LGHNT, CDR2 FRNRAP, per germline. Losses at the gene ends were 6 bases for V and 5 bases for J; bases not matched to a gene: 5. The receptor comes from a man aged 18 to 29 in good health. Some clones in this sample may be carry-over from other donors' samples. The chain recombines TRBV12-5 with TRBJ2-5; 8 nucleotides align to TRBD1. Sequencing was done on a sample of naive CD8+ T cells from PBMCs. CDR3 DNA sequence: TGTGCTAGTGGCTCGACAGGGGAGGAGACCCAGTACTTC. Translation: CASGSTGEETQYF. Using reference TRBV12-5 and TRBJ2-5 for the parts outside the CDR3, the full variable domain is DARVTQTPRHKVTEMGQEVTMRCQPILGHNTVFWYRQTMMQGLELLAYFRNRAPLDDSGMPKDRFSAEMPDATLATLKIQPSEPRDSAVYFCASGSTGEETQYFGPGTRLLVL.